The 17 T cell receptor beta chains listed next were all sequenced from one sample in a study of cytomegalovirus exposure and HLA in healthy donors. The PCR was carried out with 60 Vbeta primers and 13 Jbeta primers. Produced via immunoSEQ multiplex PCR; TCRdb's table is partial and in-frame only. The repertoire holds more than 100,000 clones, with roughly four fifths as singletons. The specimen was PBMCs. All receptors come from a woman younger than 45 in good health and CMV-seropositive.

CDR3 DNA sequence: TGTGCCAGCAGCGTAGAGGGGGCCACAGATACGCAGTATTTT. It is translated as CASSVEGATDTQYF. The chain uses TRBV9 and TRBJ2-3; TRBD1 aligns across 7 bases. CDR1 SGDLS and CDR2 YYNGEE come from the germline V gene. The CDR3 length is 14 residues. The trim removed 0 bases at V and 2 bases at J, leaving 0 bases unmatched.

The chain joins TRBV7-3 to TRBJ2-1, with 8 positions matching TRBD2. Trimming took 4 bases from V and 7 from J; bases not matched to a gene: 9. This CDR3 is built from 15 residues. Germline CDR1 SGHTA, CDR2 FQGTGA. CDR3 sequence: CASSSGGASRNEQFF. In nucleotides, the CDR3 is TGTGCCAGCAGCTCCGGGGGGGCCAGTAGGAATGAGCAGTTCTTC.

J is TRBJ2-7 and V is TRBV5-6; 7 bases are shared with TRBD1. The CDR3 is 17 residues long. J was trimmed by 0 bases and V by 1 base; bases with no gene match: 10. Germline V gene lookup returns CDR1 SGHDT and CDR2 YYEEEE. The CDR3 loop reads CASSLILRDSSSYEQYF. The CDR3 coding sequence is TGTGCCAGCAGCTTGATCTTAAGGGACAGCAGCTCCTACGAGCAGTACTTC.

In this sample, this clone turned up a few times. The chain has TRBV5-4 and TRBJ2-1; maybe TRBD1 (6 bases). Between the trimmed V and J ends, which lost 0 bases and 6 bases, there was a span of 13 bases. The germline V gene encodes CDR1 SGHNT and CDR2 YYREEE (reference sequence). The CDR3 is 15 amino acids. CDR3 region: CASSLGTGSGNEQFF. The CDR3 DNA sequence: TGTGCCAGCAGCTTGGGTACAGGGTCGGGCAATGAGCAGTTCTTC.

The chain joins TRBV28 to TRBJ2-3; 11 bases are shared with TRBD2. The V segment lost 7 bases and the J segment 5 bases; nucleotides outside the gene matches: 11. The CDR3 runs 16 residues. The germline V gene has CDR1 MDHEN and CDR2 SYDVKM. The CDR3 sequence is CASNLAGGPRGDTQYF. The CDR3 bases are TGTGCCAGCAATCTAGCGGGGGGACCCCGGGGAGATACGCAGTATTTT.

V and J are TRBV19 and TRBJ2-1; TRBD1 aligns across 9 bases. After removal of 7 bases from V and 5 bases from J, the junction contained 9 bases not matched to a gene. The CDR3 spans 15 residues. Germline V gene data show CDR1 as LNHDA and CDR2 as SQIVND (reference sequence). The CDR3 nucleotides are TGTGCCAGTAACCCAGGGGACAGGGACCACAATGAGCAGTTCTTC. Residues: CASNPGDRDHNEQFF.

The CDR3, as DNA: TGTGCCAGCAGCTTAGCACAGGGGGCCACTGAAGCTTTCTTT. Translated, it gives CASSLAQGATEAFF. The chain combines TRBV11-1 with TRBJ1-1; 9 positions agree with TRBD1. The CDR3 runs 14 residues. CDR1 and CDR2 (germline): SGHAT, FQDESV (reference sequence). The V gene end was trimmed by 0 bases and the J gene end by 4 bases; junction bases not matched to a gene: 0.

This clone occurred once. This chain links TRBV7-8 with TRBJ2-3, with TRBD2 as a possible D gene (5 bases). CDR3 length equals 14 residues. The germline CDR1 and CDR2 sequences are SGHVS and FQNEAQ. Deletions cut 6 bases from V and 5 bases from J, with 15 bases between. The CDR3 DNA follows: TGTGCCAGCAGGGACCGAGGAGGTTTAGATACGCAGTATTTT. Residues: CASRDRGGLDTQYF.

This clone was recorded only once. This CDR3 is also generated by other DNA sequences in the sample. V gene TRBV7-9 combines with J gene TRBJ2-3; D unclear. The CDR3 contains 14 residues. V shed 3 bases and J shed 5 bases, with 12 bases lying between them. The germline CDR1 and CDR2 sequences are SEHNR and FQNEAQ (reference sequence). CDR3 sequence reads: CASSLQSKQDTQYF. CDR3 nucleotides: TGTGCCAGCAGCTTGCAGTCGAAACAAGATACGCAGTATTTT.

The V gene is TRBV6-5, the J gene TRBJ1-2; TRBD1 is a possible D gene (5 bases). CDR1 MNHEY and CDR2 SVGAGI come from the germline V gene. The CDR3 spans 13 residues. V was pared by 6 bases and J by 2 bases, with 10 bases between. The CDR3 region is CASRLQENYGYTF. The CDR3 region has the DNA TGTGCCAGCAGACTACAGGAGAACTATGGCTACACCTTC.

This clone was detected a few times. The chain is built from TRBV19 and TRBJ1-6; no clear D. This CDR3 is built from 14 residues. The V and J ends lost 1 base and 10 bases respectively, with 11 bases between them. Germline V gene data show CDR1 as LNHDA and CDR2 as SQIVND (reference sequence). The CDR3 here is CASSIAGIGSPLHF. The CDR3 DNA follows: TGTGCCAGTAGTATAGCGGGAATCGGATCACCCCTCCACTTT.

V usage is TRBV28 and J usage is TRBJ2-3, with 11 bases identical to TRBD2. CDR1 is MDHEN and CDR2 is SYDVKM in the germline V gene. The CDR3 is 14 residues long. V trimming: 7 bases; J trimming: 6 bases; junction bases outside the gene matches: 6. In DNA, the CDR3 is TGTGCCAGCACCTATAGCGGGGGGGCTGATACGCAGTATTTT. It codes for CASTYSGGADTQYF.

The rearrangement joins TRBV11-2 to TRBJ1-3; D may be TRBD1 (5 bases). The V gene lost 5 bases and the J gene lost 3 bases, with 17 bases spanning the gap. CDR1 is SGHAT and CDR2 is FQNNGV in the germline V gene. The CDR3 sequence is 16 residues long. The CDR3 protein is CASSPNPRVNGNTIYF. CDR3 nucleotide sequence: TGTGCCAGCAGCCCCAACCCCAGGGTGAATGGAAACACCATATATTTT.

This sequence joins TRBV29-1 and TRBJ2-2; 9 nucleotides align to TRBD1. The CDR3 loop spans 15 amino acids. Unmatched junction bases numbered 6, after V lost 4 bases and J lost 3 bases. Germline V gives CDR1 SQVTM, CDR2 ANQGSEA. CDR3 region: CSVGGTGFYTGELFF. CDR3 bases: TGCAGCGTTGGGGGGACAGGGTTTTACACCGGGGAGCTGTTTTTT.

The V gene is TRBV2, the J gene TRBJ1-1; D is perhaps TRBD1 (5 bases). The germline V gene has CDR1 SNHLY and CDR2 FYNNEI. The CDR3 runs 15 residues. Between the trimmed V and J ends, which lost 2 bases and 4 bases, there was a span of 14 bases. The CDR3 DNA sequence: TGTGCCAGCAGTGAAATGGGGGGTGGGGGCACTGAAGCTTTCTTT. Protein: CASSEMGGGGTEAFF.

V is TRBV5-1 and J is TRBJ1-1, with TRBD1 matching 7 bases. This CDR3 spans 14 amino acids. Germline-derived CDR1 and CDR2 are SGHRS and YFSETQ. Losses at the gene ends were 0 bases for V and 5 bases for J; bases not matched to a gene: 4. CDR3 bases: TGCGCCAGCAGCTTGGAACAGGGGATTACTGAAGCTTTCTTT. The encoded protein is CASSLEQGITEAFF.

The chain's CDR3 is CASSSGTSGGLNTGELFF. The CDR3 DNA reads TGTGCCAGCAGTTCTGGGACTAGCGGGGGCCTTAACACCGGGGAGCTGTTTTTT. The chain links TRBV28 to TRBJ2-2, with 14 positions matching TRBD2. The CDR3 has 18 residues. J gave up 2 bases and V 4 bases, and 6 bases lay outside the gene matches. CDR1 is MDHEN and CDR2 is SYDVKM in the germline V gene.